The rows below give T cell receptor beta chains drawn from one sample of a study of identical twins. TCRdb reprocessed the 5' RACE reads via MiXCR and lists one record per CDR3 protein. The data hold about 730,000 distinct CDR3 sequences, with about 20% observed a single time. These data were also reused for a study on T cells expressing NK-cell markers.

Specimen: PBMCs. These receptors were collected from a young woman in good health. Each CDR3 is given with its conserved first and last residue. A D gene is named only where the DNA matches it firmly. Expanded clones get a size class; other rows say once, few or many, or leave the size out.

d_call,j_call,clone_size,v_call,cdr3_nt,cdr3_aa
.,TRBJ2-2,few,TRBV20-1,TGCAGTGCTAGTCCTAGCCTTCTGGGCGGGGAGCTGTTTTTT,CSASPSLLGGELFF
.,TRBJ2-5,.,TRBV7-8,TGTGCCAGCAGCCCGCCTGGGGAGGTCGGCGAGACCCAGTACTTC,CASSPPGEVGETQYF
.,TRBJ2-3,few,TRBV4-3,TGCGCCAGCAGCCAAGCGCTGGGCCCTCGTAATACGCAGTATTTT,CASSQALGPRNTQYF
TRBD2,TRBJ2-1,.,TRBV7-2,TGTGCCAGCAGCTTAGCGAGGAAGCGGGAGGAGTACAATGAGCAGTTCTTC,CASSLARKREEYNEQFF
.,TRBJ2-6,.,TRBV10-3,TGTGCCATCAGTGAGGGGTCTGGGGCCAACGTCCTGACTTTC,CAISEGSGANVLTF
.,TRBJ2-3,.,TRBV12-3/TRBV12-4,TGTGCCAGCGGGGGGCCCACAGATACGCAGTATTTT,CASGGPTDTQYF
TRBD2,TRBJ2-7,.,TRBV29-1,TGCAGCGCAATGATTCGTAGCGGGGGCACCCCAGACTTC,CSAMIRSGGTPDF
.,TRBJ2-1,.,TRBV20-1,TGCAGTGCTAGACCCCTCGGGACTGTCTCCTACAATGAGCAGTTCTTC,CSARPLGTVSYNEQFF
.,TRBJ1-2,once,TRBV20-1,TGCAGTGCCCCCGTTCCTACTAACTATGGCTACACCTTC,CSAPVPTNYGYTF
.,TRBJ2-3,few,TRBV20-1,TGCAGTGCTAGAGATCCCCAGCGGAACACAGATACGCAGTATTTT,CSARDPQRNTDTQYF
TRBD1,TRBJ2-6,few,TRBV12-5,TGTGCTAGTGGTCCCGGACAGGATGGGGCCAACGTCCTGACTTTC,CASGPGQDGANVLTF
TRBD2,TRBJ2-3,.,TRBV6-1,TGTGCCAGCAAAGCGGCGGGAGCAGGAGATACGCAGTATTTT,CASKAAGAGDTQYF
.,TRBJ2-6,many,TRBV5-1,TGCGCCAGCAGCCCTACGGCGTCTGGGGCCAACGTCCTGACTTTC,CASSPTASGANVLTF
.,TRBJ2-1,few,TRBV12-3/TRBV12-4,TGTGCCAGCAGCCGGGCCACAACTATTAAGGATGAGCAGTTCTTC,CASSRATTIKDEQFF
.,TRBJ2-3,.,TRBV7-9,TGTGCCAGCAGCCCGCGAAGGGGGGGATCAGATACGCAGTATTTT,CASSPRRGGSDTQYF
.,TRBJ2-1,.,TRBV20-1,TGCAGTGCTAGAGACAGTGTCAATGAGCAGTTCTTC,CSARDSVNEQFF
.,TRBJ1-5,.,TRBV20-1,TGCAGTGCTAGCCCCTCCGGCAGCGATCAGCCCCAGCATTTT,CSASPSGSDQPQHF
.,TRBJ2-2,few,TRBV5-4,TGTGCCAGCACCACACAGGGAACGAACACCGGGGAGCTGTTTTTT,CASTTQGTNTGELFF
.,TRBJ1-4,few,TRBV5-1,TGCGCCAGCAGCTTTGGGTCCGCGACTAATGAAAAACTGTTTTTT,CASSFGSATNEKLFF
.,TRBJ2-1,few,TRBV10-3,TGTGCCATCAGTGAGTCTACAGGGCGAAATGAGCAGTTCTTC,CAISESTGRNEQFF
.,TRBJ2-3,many,TRBV5-1,TGCGCCAGCAGCCGGGACATATACACAGATACGCAGTATTTT,CASSRDIYTDTQYF
TRBD1,TRBJ2-3,.,TRBV12-3/TRBV12-4,TGTGCCAGCAGCCCTACGACAGGGCCAGATACGCAGTATTTT,CASSPTTGPDTQYF
.,TRBJ2-7,few,TRBV10-3,TGTGCCATCAGGCGGACGGGACCGAACTACGAGCAGTACTTC,CAIRRTGPNYEQYF
TRBD1,TRBJ2-5,.,TRBV5-1,TGCGCCAGCAGCTTGTGGACAGGGAAAGAGACCCAGTACTTC,CASSLWTGKETQYF
TRBD1,TRBJ2-1,many,TRBV3-1,TGTGCCAGCAGCCGGGACAGGGCCTACAATGAGCAGTTCTTC,CASSRDRAYNEQFF
.,TRBJ2-4,few,TRBV6-5,TGTGCCAGCAGCTCTACCGAGCCATCGGGACGGACCGAACTAGCCAAAAACATTCAGTACTTC,CASSSTEPSGRTELAKNIQYF
.,TRBJ2-3,.,TRBV29-1,TGCAGCGTTGTGGGCAGGGAGTCTTTTCGGTTGGATACGCAGTATTTT,CSVVGRESFRLDTQYF
.,TRBJ2-7,.,TRBV5-6,TGTGCCAGCAGCGCCCCACAGGGCTACGAGCAGTACTTC,CASSAPQGYEQYF
.,TRBJ2-3,.,TRBV20-1,TGCAGTGCTCCGGGGCAACCTAGCACAGATACGCAGTATTTT,CSAPGQPSTDTQYF
.,TRBJ1-1,many,TRBV29-1,TGCAGCGTTGGAGGTTGGGAAGCTTTCTTT,CSVGGWEAFF
.,TRBJ1-2,many,TRBV2,TGTGCCAGCAGTGAAGCTTGGAGATCTGGCTACACCTTC,CASSEAWRSGYTF
TRBD2,TRBJ2-1,.,TRBV28,TGTGCCAGCAGTTCTAGCGGGGGGGCTAACAATGAGCAGTTCTTC,CASSSSGGANNEQFF
.,TRBJ1-6,.,TRBV12-3/TRBV12-4,TGTGCCAGCAGTGGGGGCTCCTATAATTCACCCCTCCACTTT,CASSGGSYNSPLHF
TRBD2,TRBJ2-7,.,TRBV29-1,TGCAGCGTTGAAGGCCGGCCGGGGGGCGAGCAGTACTTC,CSVEGRPGGEQYF
.,TRBJ2-5,few,TRBV18,TGTGCCAGCTCACCACAATGGGAGACCCAGTACTTC,CASSPQWETQYF
.,TRBJ2-7,.,TRBV6-2/TRBV6-3,TGTGCCAGCTCCCCGGGGGGCAGCCGAAGCTACGAGCAGTACTTC,CASSPGGSRSYEQYF
.,TRBJ2-2,.,TRBV12-3/TRBV12-4,TGTGCCAGCACCCGGGGACGGGCGAACACCGGGGAGCTGTTTTTT,CASTRGRANTGELFF
.,TRBJ2-7,many,TRBV12-3/TRBV12-4,TGTGCCAGCAGTTTGTCGGACCCGGGGGAGCAGTACTTC,CASSLSDPGEQYF
TRBD2,TRBJ2-5,few,TRBV11-2,TGTGCCAGCAGCAGAGAGGGTAGCGGGGGACTCCGATTGGAGACCCAGTACTTC,CASSREGSGGLRLETQYF
TRBD2,TRBJ2-7,.,TRBV12-3/TRBV12-4,TGTGCCAGCAGTTCAACTGGGACTACACTCTACGAGCAGTACTTC,CASSSTGTTLYEQYF
.,TRBJ2-1,few,TRBV27,TGTGCCAGCACTCCCCGGCGGTCATACAATGAGCAGTTCTTC,CASTPRRSYNEQFF
.,TRBJ2-7,.,TRBV6-5,TGTGCCAGCAGTTACACCGGAAGAGAGCAGTACTTC,CASSYTGREQYF
TRBD1,TRBJ2-1,.,TRBV9,TGTGCCAGCAGCTCAGGACAGGTAAAAGACAATGAGCAGTTCTTC,CASSSGQVKDNEQFF
.,TRBJ1-1,.,TRBV7-9,TGTGCCAGCAGCTCCAGGGAGCGGAACACTGAAGCTTTCTTT,CASSSRERNTEAFF
TRBD2,TRBJ2-7,few,TRBV10-3,TGTGCCATCCTCAAGCAAGGAGGAGGGATTAGCGGGGAGCAGTACTTC,CAILKQGGGISGEQYF
.,TRBJ1-5,many,TRBV7-2,TGTGCCAGCAGTGTAAAAAATAGCAATCAGCCCCAGCATTTT,CASSVKNSNQPQHF
TRBD2,TRBJ2-5,few,TRBV20-1,TGCAGTGCTGGAGTAGCGGGGCCCCTCCAAGAGACCCAGTACTTC,CSAGVAGPLQETQYF
.,TRBJ2-6,few,TRBV7-9,TGTGCCAGCAGCACAGGGACTCTTGGGGCCAACGTCCTGACTTTC,CASSTGTLGANVLTF
.,TRBJ1-2,few,TRBV20-1,TGCAGTGCTAGAGACCCTTTTAATGGCTACACCTTC,CSARDPFNGYTF
.,TRBJ2-1,few,TRBV3-1,TGTGCCAGCAGCCACACCTCGGCCGGGTACAATGAGCAGTTCTTC,CASSHTSAGYNEQFF
.,TRBJ2-5,few,TRBV4-3,TGCGCCAGCAGCCAAGATTGGGGGACTCGAGAGACCCAGTACTTC,CASSQDWGTRETQYF
.,TRBJ2-3,few,TRBV9,TGTGCCAGCAGCGTAACTGACAGGCCTAGCACAGATACGCAGTATTTT,CASSVTDRPSTDTQYF